Below are 7 T cell receptor beta chains sequenced from a single sample in a study of T-cell memory formation after mild COVID-19. A single record per CDR3 protein comes from TCRdb applying MiXCR to the 5' RACE reads. Seen here are 250,000 to 350,000 distinct CDR3 sequences, roughly 15% observed once, and the top ten hold over 20%. Sequenced sample: PBMCs or a T cell subset sorted from them (not recorded which). These receptors were taken from a man aged 18 to 29 who had mild COVID-19 (a few samples of this study predate the infection). Cell type and time point are not known.

This clonotype was counted a few times. The gene calls are TRBV5-1 and TRBJ1-4, with 7 bases matching TRBD1. V was pared by 4 bases and J by 3 bases, with 3 bases of the junction left unmatched. The CDR3 totals 14 residues. The germline V gene encodes CDR1 SGHRS and CDR2 YFSETQ. The CDR3 protein is CASSPRGPNEKLFF. CDR3 bases: TGCGCCAGCAGCCCGAGGGGGCCTAATGAAAAACTGTTTTTT.

A few counts support this clonotype. V usage is TRBV7-9 and J usage is TRBJ1-1; D may be TRBD1 (5 bases). Trimming removed 5 bases from V and 5 bases from J, with 15 bases in between. Germline lookup yields CDR1 SEHNR and CDR2 FQNEAQ (reference sequence). The CDR3 has 14 residues. CDR3 nucleotides: TGTGCCAGCAGCGGGGGGGGGTGGAGGACTGAAGCTTTCTTT. Its translation: CASSGGGWRTEAFF.

This chain uses TRBV6-5 with TRBJ1-2; D might be TRBD1 (5 bases). V lost 6 bases and J 0 bases, leaving 11 bases between the germline ends. The CDR3 extends over 14 amino acids. Per the germline V gene, CDR1 is MNHEY and CDR2 is SVGAGI. In DNA, the CDR3 is TGTGCCAGCAGCAGGGCCTTACCTAACTATGGCTACACCTTC. Protein: CASSRALPNYGYTF.

This clonotype was detected a few times. The CDR3 loop is CASSLSGTGTEQYV. CDR3 sequence (DNA): TGTGCCAGCAGTCTTTCCGGGACAGGAACTGAGCAGTACGTC. The chain uses TRBV6-2 or TRBV6-3 and TRBJ2-7; 8 nucleotides agree with TRBD1. Germline values: CDR1 MNHEY, CDR2 SVGEGT. J gave up 7 bases and V 5 bases, and 10 bases lay outside the gene matches. The CDR3 totals 14 residues.

Only a few counts were recorded for this clonotype. The CDR3 nucleotides read TGCGCCAGCAGCGCCCCGGGTGGTCCAGATACGCAGTATTTT. It translates to CASSAPGGPDTQYF. The rearrangement uses TRBV4-1 and TRBJ2-3; no clear D. The CDR3 sequence is 14 residues long. Trimming took off 5 bases at V and 4 bases at J, with 13 bases between the two ends. Germline CDR1 and CDR2: MGHRA and YSYEKL.

This clonotype was seen more than once but under ten times. The genes are TRBV7-2 and TRBJ2-7, with 9 bases matching TRBD1. V lost 5 bases and J lost 2; bases outside the gene matches: 4. This CDR3 has 14 residues. Germline V gives CDR1 SGHTA, CDR2 FQGNSA. The CDR3 spells CASSRDRVAYEQYF. CDR3 nucleotides: TGTGCCAGCAGCCGGGACAGGGTGGCCTACGAGCAGTACTTC.

This clonotype appeared once. The rearrangement links TRBV5-1 to TRBJ2-7, with D possibly TRBD1 on 5 matching bases. In germline, CDR1 is SGHRS, CDR2 YFSETQ. The V and J ends lost 1 base and 6 bases respectively, with 14 bases between them. The CDR3 sequence is 14 residues long. The CDR3: CASSLMPGNPEQYV. CDR3 sequence (DNA): TGCGCCAGCAGCTTGATGCCAGGGAACCCCGAGCAGTACGTC.